The clone carrying this TCR beta chain was observed a few times. Unique molecular identifiers were affixed to single, distinct cDNA molecules. TCRdb recomputed calls from the 5' RACE reads with MiXCR, one row per CDR3 protein. This sample has some 78,000 distinct CDR3 sequences, with about 13% found just once. This sample is part of a study of early T cells in non-severe SARS-CoV-2 infection. Overall study context: Sequencing was performed on bulk RNA from unsorted whole blood, leaving chains unpaired.

Germline V CDR1 and CDR2: SGHNT, YYREEE (reference sequence). The length of the CDR3 is 13 residues. V lost 6 bases, J lost 5 bases, and 14 bases lay in between. The chain has TRBV5-4 and TRBJ1-1; no reliable D call. The sequenced sample was whole blood. This sequence originates from an adult who was a healthcare worker with PCR-confirmed SARS-CoV-2 infection or an uninfected control (not recorded which). The CDR3 here is CASTSGPRTEAFF. Here the CDR3 DNA reads TGTGCCAGCACCTCTGGCCCCCGAACTGAAGCTTTCTTT.